These T cell receptor beta chains were read from a single sample in a study of T-cell memory formation after mild COVID-19. Using its own MiXCR run on the 5' RACE reads, TCRdb lists one record per CDR3 protein. This sample has 200,000 to 300,000 distinct CDR3 sequences, with approximately 15% found just once. Specimen: PBMCs or a T cell subset sorted from them (not recorded which). All receptors derive from an adult woman who had mild COVID-19 (a few samples of this study predate the infection). Cell type and time point are not known. CDR3s include the opening cysteine and the closing phenylalanine or tryptophan. A D gene is named only where the DNA matches it firmly. Only some rows state a clone size, as once, few, many or a class for expanded clones.

d_call	clone_size	v_call	j_call	cdr3_aa	cdr3_nt
NA	NA	TRBV20-1	TRBJ1-1	CSAVRQRNTEAFF	TGCAGTGCTGTACGACAGAGAAACACTGAAGCTTTCTTT
TRBD2	few	TRBV12-3/TRBV12-4	TRBJ2-1	CASSPRGGRSSYNEQFF	TGTGCCAGCAGTCCCCGAGGCGGGAGGAGCTCCTACAATGAGCAGTTCTTC
TRBD1	NA	TRBV20-1	TRBJ2-7	CSARVRDRLYEQYF	TGCAGTGCTAGAGTCCGGGACAGACTCTACGAGCAGTACTTC
NA	few	TRBV27	TRBJ2-3	CASSLGRAQYF	TGTGCCAGCAGTTTGGGCAGGGCGCAGTATTTT
TRBD2	NA	TRBV29-1	TRBJ2-5	CSVAKAGEGTQYF	TGCAGCGTTGCCAAAGCGGGAGAAGGGACCCAGTACTTC
NA	many	TRBV27	TRBJ2-7	CASSPSRSLVPYEQYF	TGTGCCAGCAGTCCCTCCCGGAGCCTAGTCCCCTACGAGCAGTACTTC
NA	NA	TRBV7-9	TRBJ1-2	CASSFGRGYGYTF	TGTGCCAGCAGCTTTGGGAGGGGATATGGCTACACCTTC
NA	few	TRBV12-3/TRBV12-4	TRBJ1-5	CASSPDNLSNQPQHF	TGTGCCAGCAGCCCTGACAACCTCAGCAATCAGCCCCAGCATTTT
TRBD1	NA	TRBV12-3/TRBV12-4	TRBJ1-1	CASSNNERTGWPRDTEAFF	TGTGCCAGCAGTAACAATGAACGGACAGGTTGGCCAAGGGACACTGAAGCTTTCTTT
NA	few	TRBV6-5	TRBJ1-1	CASRLPGTPNTEAFF	TGTGCCAGCAGGTTACCCGGGACACCGAACACTGAAGCTTTCTTT
NA	few	TRBV12-3/TRBV12-4	TRBJ1-5	CASSWGAATNQPQHF	TGTGCCAGCAGTTGGGGCGCGGCGACAAATCAGCCCCAGCATTTT
TRBD2	NA	TRBV5-6	TRBJ2-2	CASSLVLAGADGELFF	TGTGCCAGCAGCTTGGTACTAGCGGGGGCAGACGGGGAGCTGTTTTTT
NA	few	TRBV5-4	TRBJ1-2	CASSSTGSNGYTF	TGTGCCAGCAGCTCCACGGGATCGAACGGCTACACCTTC
NA	few	TRBV7-2	TRBJ1-2	CASSLAGGANYGYTF	TGTGCCAGCAGCTTAGCCGGGGGAGCTAACTATGGCTACACCTTC
NA	NA	TRBV12-3/TRBV12-4	TRBJ1-4	CASSLNRGDGKKLFF	TGTGCCAGCAGTTTGAATCGAGGGGATGGGAAAAAACTGTTTTTT
NA	NA	TRBV7-9	TRBJ2-2	CASSWGRERNTGELFF	TGTGCCAGCAGCTGGGGCCGAGAACGGAACACCGGGGAGCTGTTTTTT
NA	many	TRBV7-2	TRBJ2-3	CASSLSGLDTQYF	TGTGCCAGCAGCTTATCCGGGTTAGATACGCAGTATTTT
TRBD2	few	TRBV9	TRBJ2-1	CASSGLAGQTVEQFF	TGTGCCAGCAGCGGACTAGCGGGGCAAACGGTTGAGCAGTTCTTC
TRBD2	many	TRBV4-1	TRBJ2-3	CASSRLADATDTQYF	TGCGCCAGCAGCCGACTAGCCGACGCGACAGATACGCAGTATTTT
TRBD1	few	TRBV20-1	TRBJ1-1	CSAEDRGGSTEAFF	TGCAGTGCCGAGGACAGGGGGGGCTCCACTGAAGCTTTCTTT
NA	few	TRBV12-3/TRBV12-4	TRBJ1-1	CASSLQLGNAEAFF	TGTGCCAGCAGTTTGCAGTTGGGCAACGCTGAAGCTTTCTTT
TRBD1	few	TRBV14	TRBJ1-2	CASSRTGGANYGYTF	TGTGCCAGCAGCCGAACAGGGGGAGCTAACTATGGCTACACCTTC
TRBD1	NA	TRBV6-5	TRBJ1-2	CASSYHGQDYGYTF	TGTGCCAGCAGTTACCACGGACAGGACTATGGCTACACCTTC
TRBD1	NA	TRBV12-3/TRBV12-4	TRBJ2-5	CASRPTGGETQYF	TGTGCCAGCAGGCCTACAGGGGGGGAGACCCAGTACTTC
NA	NA	TRBV24-1	TRBJ2-3	CATSRAPGRGTDTQYF	TGTGCCACCAGTCGCGCACCGGGACGAGGCACAGATACGCAGTATTTT
TRBD1	few	TRBV29-1	TRBJ1-6	CSARTGLNSPLHF	TGCAGCGCCAGGACAGGGCTTAATTCACCCCTCCACTTT
TRBD2	many	TRBV5-1	TRBJ2-3	CASSPLAGGTDTQYF	TGCGCCAGCAGCCCCCTAGCGGGAGGCACAGATACGCAGTATTTT
NA	many	TRBV7-2	TRBJ2-1	CASSLNYNEQFF	TGTGCCAGCAGCTTAAATTACAATGAGCAGTTCTTC
TRBD1	NA	TRBV6-2/TRBV6-3	TRBJ2-7	CASSYQDRGAYEQYF	TGTGCCAGCAGTTACCAGGACAGGGGTGCTTACGAGCAGTACTTC
TRBD2	many	TRBV3-1	TRBJ2-2	CASSRGGARTGELFF	TGTGCCAGCAGCCGCGGGGGGGCTCGAACCGGGGAGCTGTTTTTT
NA	NA	TRBV6-2/TRBV6-3	TRBJ2-7	CASRTTSYEQYF	TGTGCCAGCAGGACTACGTCCTACGAGCAGTACTTC
NA	NA	TRBV18	TRBJ1-1	CASSPQGLTEAFF	TGTGCCAGCTCACCACAGGGCCTGACTGAAGCTTTCTTT
TRBD1	NA	TRBV5-1	TRBJ1-5	CASSFAGQPHQPQHF	TGCGCCAGCAGCTTCGCGGGACAGCCCCATCAGCCCCAGCATTTT
TRBD1	NA	TRBV11-3	TRBJ2-7	CASRLPGGQGPYEQYF	TGTGCCAGCAGACTTCCGGGGGGACAGGGACCCTACGAGCAGTACTTC
NA	NA	TRBV4-2	TRBJ1-4	CASSQVMGGVDEKLFF	TGTGCCAGCAGCCAAGTGATGGGGGGCGTCGATGAAAAACTGTTTTTT
NA	NA	TRBV3-1	TRBJ1-2	CASSQGSGKGYTF	TGTGCCAGCAGCCAAGGTTCAGGGAAGGGCTACACCTTC
NA	once	TRBV4-3	TRBJ1-3	CASSQVASGNTIYF	TGCGCCAGCAGCCAAGTAGCCTCTGGAAACACCATATATTTT
TRBD1	few	TRBV7-9	TRBJ1-6	CASSSTGRNSPLHF	TGTGCCAGCAGCTCGACAGGGCGGAATTCACCCCTCCACTTT
NA	few	TRBV4-2	TRBJ2-7	CASSQAGRDYEQYF	TGTGCCAGCAGCCAAGCGGGCAGGGACTACGAGCAGTACTTC
TRBD1	NA	TRBV20-1	TRBJ2-1	CSADGQGIGEQFF	TGCAGTGCTGACGGACAGGGGATCGGTGAGCAGTTCTTC
NA	NA	TRBV12-3/TRBV12-4	TRBJ2-5	CASSLGQRQETQYF	TGTGCCAGCAGTTTAGGACAGCGCCAAGAGACCCAGTACTTC
TRBD2	few	TRBV4-2	TRBJ2-3	CASSQALAGGTDTQYF	TGTGCCAGCAGCCAAGCACTAGCGGGGGGTACAGATACGCAGTATTTT
NA	NA	TRBV3-1	TRBJ1-4	CASSQTNEKLFF	TGTGCCAGCAGCCAAACTAATGAAAAACTGTTTTTT
NA	many	TRBV5-1	TRBJ2-3	CASSLDGGSDTQYF	TGCGCCAGCAGCTTGGACGGGGGCTCAGATACGCAGTATTTT
NA	NA	TRBV20-1	TRBJ1-2	CSAHLLSMQVGYTF	TGCAGTGCCCACCTCCTTTCGATGCAGGTTGGCTACACCTTC
NA	many	TRBV24-1	TRBJ2-1	CATSDSPARSRSNEQFF	TGTGCCACCAGTGATTCGCCGGCACGCTCCCGGTCCAATGAGCAGTTCTTC
TRBD1	few	TRBV2	TRBJ1-3	CASSYSGTGAGNTIYF	TGTGCCAGCAGTTATTCCGGGACAGGGGCCGGAAACACCATATATTTT
NA	NA	TRBV6-5	TRBJ1-3	CASSQGYYGNTIYF	TGTGCCAGCAGCCAGGGGTATTATGGAAACACCATATATTTT
NA	NA	TRBV10-3	TRBJ2-5	CAISEREETQYF	TGTGCCATCAGTGAGAGGGAAGAGACCCAGTACTTC
TRBD1	NA	TRBV4-1	TRBJ1-5	CASSVGTGFWQPQHF	TGCGCCAGCAGCGTCGGGACAGGGTTTTGGCAGCCCCAGCATTTT
TRBD1	NA	TRBV5-6	TRBJ1-3	CASGDRGAGNTIYF	TGTGCCAGCGGTGACAGGGGCGCTGGAAACACCATATATTTT
NA	few	TRBV12-3/TRBV12-4	TRBJ2-7	CASSQGPGEQYF	TGTGCCAGCAGTCAAGGGCCCGGCGAGCAGTACTTC
TRBD1	few	TRBV7-9	TRBJ1-1	CASSFTTGVEAFF	TGTGCCAGCAGCTTCACCACAGGGGTTGAAGCTTTCTTT